This entry is about one T cell receptor (beta chain). Healthy donors constituted the control group, matched for age and sex. Random hexamers served to reverse transcribe about 0.45 to 1 ug RNA. Amplification of TCR beta CDR3 was carried out by immunoSEQ multiplex PCR, which covered 54 Vbeta and 13 Jbeta segments. Via MiXCR, TCRdb re-called the immunoSEQ multiplex PCR reads, giving one row per CDR3 protein. The table shows 120,000 to 150,000 distinct CDR3 sequences, with 94% occurring only once. The data belong to a study of CD8 T cells in Susac syndrome. Per the germline V gene, CDR1 is SGHTA and CDR2 is FQGNSA. With V trimmed by 7 bases and J by 1 base, 10 bases remained unmatched. The CDR3 is 16 residues long.

The TCR was taken from a human donor in good health. The genes are TRBV7-2 and TRBJ2-3; 8 bases map to TRBD2. Sequenced input: CD4+ T cells from PBMCs. The CDR3 DNA follows: TGTGCCAGCACCTACTTCCTAGCGGGCCGCACAGATACGCAGTATTTT. Residues: CASTYFLAGRTDTQYF.